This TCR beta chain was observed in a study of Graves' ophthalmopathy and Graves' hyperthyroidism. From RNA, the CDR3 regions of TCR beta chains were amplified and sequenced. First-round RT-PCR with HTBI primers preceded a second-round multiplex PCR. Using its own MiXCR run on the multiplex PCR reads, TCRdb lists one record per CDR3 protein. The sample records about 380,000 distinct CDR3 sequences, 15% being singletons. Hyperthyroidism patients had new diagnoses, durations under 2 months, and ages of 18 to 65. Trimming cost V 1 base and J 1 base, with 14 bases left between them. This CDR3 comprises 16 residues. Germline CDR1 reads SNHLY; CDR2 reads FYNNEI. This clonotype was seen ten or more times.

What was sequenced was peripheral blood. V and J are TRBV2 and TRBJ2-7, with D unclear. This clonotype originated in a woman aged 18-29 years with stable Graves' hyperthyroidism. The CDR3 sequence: CASSEVLVLGSYEQYF. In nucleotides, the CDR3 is TGTGCCAGCAGTGAAGTCTTAGTTTTGGGTTCCTACGAGCAGTACTTC.